This TCR beta chain originates from a study of CD4 T cells in relation to SARS-CoV-2 and coronaviruses (TCRdb year 2021). Context from the whole study: In the ViraFEST assay, PBMCs were grown with antigen for about eleven days, and TCR beta CDR3s were then sequenced to identify antigen-specific clonal expansions. An HIV-1 Nef peptide pool or a culture without peptide was used as the negative reference condition. Patient-derived lymphoblastoid cell lines were used to map the HLA restriction of shared crossreactive spike epitopes. The study assessed, at the TCR clonotype level, memory CD4+ T cell crossreactivity between SARS-CoV-2 and common cold coronavirus spike proteins. The Adaptive Biotechnologies TCR-sequencing kit was used to sequence samples from a few pre-COVID donors and the naive versus memory experiments, while other data came from Illumina-based sequencing. Expansion assays from other donors in the study were sequenced with a different, Illumina-based TCR-beta assay.

The count of this clone is one. This receptor's antigen is unknown. No base qualities exist here, and no much larger clone lies one base off it. CD4+ T cells from unexposed donors were collected before the COVID-19 pandemic (2011-2018). Following 10 days of culture, the EasySep CD4+ T cell isolation kit was used to isolate CD4+ T cells. Unexposed donor CD4+ T cells were tested for reactivity to SARS-CoV-2 S and N and four common cold coronavirus spike pools, as cell number allowed. PBMCs were cultured at about 1.9 million per well in IMDM supplemented with around 5% human AB serum and around 9.2 IU/ml IL-2. Half of the culture medium was replaced with fresh IL-2-containing medium on days 3 and 7. Triplicate replicate wells were generally used for each peptide culture condition. The leukapheresis product used for the unexposed donors was purchased from a commercial source. Ficoll-Paque PLUS gradient centrifugation was used to isolate PBMCs from leukapheresis product or whole blood. PBMCs were either used fresh in the expansion assay or cryopreserved at -140 degrees C. The QIAamp Micro DNA Kit was used to extract genomic DNA from the CD4+ T cells.

V is reduced by 5 bases and J by 4 bases, leaving a spacing of 15 bases between them. The germline V gene encodes CDR1 MNHEY and CDR2 SMNVEV (reference sequence). From the cysteine through the phenylalanine, the CDR3 covers 15 amino acids. Just the 45-base CDR3 DNA is kept, in frame starting at base 1. Results the study describes overall, beyond this receptor: Crossreactivity analysis centred on spike protein, so crossreactivity against other viral proteins was not assessed. Pre-pandemic and post-infection samples were not both contributed by any donor, so tracing of the source of pre-existing responses was limited. Crossreactive clones showed significantly weaker SARS-CoV-2-driven expansion than monoreactive clones, consistent with antigenic imprinting. Memory CD4+ clonotypes crossrecognizing SARS-CoV-2 and at least one common cold coronavirus spike were found in 60% to 70% of donors. Small numbers of patients and of tested TCRs limited the study.

The library was made by the immunoSEQ multiplex PCR assay. On the study's bioinformatics: During preprocessing, nonproductive sequences were removed, along with CDR3s that did not begin with C, did not end with F or W, or were shorter than 7 amino acids. Antigen-specific clonotypes were called with the MANAFEST web app on the basis of expansion relative to the reference and to other culture wells. A clone was considered positive if the clone showed significant expansion compared with the reference culture in 2 of 3 replicate wells at an FDR below 0.05. A further requirement for positive clones was significant expansion compared with all other tandem wells, along with an odds ratio above 5. Pairwise Levenshtein distance, computed with the stringdist R package after three terminal residues were trimmed from each end, was used as the measure of CDR3 homology. TCRdb re-hosts the immuneACCESS table, in-frame sequences only. Its copies lack some clones; in the studies checked, an unresolved V gene accounts for under half of them, and the cause for the rest is not known. The V and J calls and clone size come from that table; D and trimming were worked out from the DNA. Here the sample has about 28,000 clones; around three quarters occur a single time. Under 15% of the sample is taken by the ten largest.

The sequence came from a human donor in good health. What was sequenced was CD4+ T cells from PBMCs, cultured in vitro. This receptor chain uses TRBV27 and TRBJ1-5; no D gene is confidently identified. CDR3 sequence: CASSPTDGLNQPQHF. The DNA is as follows: TGTGCCAGCAGTCCTACCGACGGACTAAATCAGCCCCAGCATTTT.